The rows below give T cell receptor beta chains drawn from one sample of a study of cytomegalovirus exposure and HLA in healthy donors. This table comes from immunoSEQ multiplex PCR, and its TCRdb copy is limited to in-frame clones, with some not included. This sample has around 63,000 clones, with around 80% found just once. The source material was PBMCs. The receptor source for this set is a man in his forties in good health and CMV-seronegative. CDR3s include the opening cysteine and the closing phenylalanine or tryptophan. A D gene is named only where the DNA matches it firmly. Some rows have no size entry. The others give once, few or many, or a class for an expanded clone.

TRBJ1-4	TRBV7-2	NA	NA	CASSLVPTGASNEKLFF	TGTGCCAGCAGCTTAGTTCCCACAGGAGCCTCTAATGAAAAACTGTTTTTT
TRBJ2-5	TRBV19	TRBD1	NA	CATRQGARETQYF	TGTGCCACCCGACAGGGGGCTCGTGAGACCCAGTACTTC
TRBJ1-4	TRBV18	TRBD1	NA	CASSPTTGTGRIRPNEKLFF	TGTGCCAGCTCACCGACTACCGGGACAGGGCGGATTCGCCCTAATGAAAAACTGTTTTTT
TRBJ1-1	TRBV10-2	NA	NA	CASLGGGVNTEAFF	TGCGCCAGCTTGGGGGGGGGTGTGAACACTGAAGCTTTCTTT
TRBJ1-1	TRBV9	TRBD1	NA	CASSSAGGYNTEAFF	TGTGCCAGCAGCTCCGCAGGGGGGTACAACACTGAAGCTTTCTTT
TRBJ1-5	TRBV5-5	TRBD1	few	CASSGTATSNQPQHF	TGTGCCAGCAGCGGGACAGCCACCAGCAATCAGCCCCAGCATTTT
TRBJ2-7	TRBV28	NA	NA	CASSLPGAYEQYF	TGTGCCAGCAGTTTGCCTGGGGCCTACGAGCAGTACTTC
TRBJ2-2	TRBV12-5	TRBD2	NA	CASGLGAGGPGGELFF	TGTGCTAGTGGTTTGGGAGCGGGGGGGCCCGGCGGGGAGCTGTTTTTT
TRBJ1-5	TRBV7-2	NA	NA	CASSRAQRHQPQHF	TGTGCCAGCAGCAGGGCCCAGCGGCATCAGCCCCAGCATTTT
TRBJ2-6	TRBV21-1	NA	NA	CASSKLWRQGAGANVLTF	TGTGCCAGCAGCAAACTTTGGAGACAGGGGGCTGGGGCCAACGTCCTGACTTTC
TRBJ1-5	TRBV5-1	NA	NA	CASSLGPFSNQPQHF	TGCGCCAGCAGCTTGGGTCCCTTTAGCAATCAGCCCCAGCATTTT
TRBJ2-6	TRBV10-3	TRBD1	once	CAISESRQGASGANVLTF	TGTGCCATCAGTGAGTCGCGACAGGGGGCTTCTGGGGCCAACGTCCTGACTTTC
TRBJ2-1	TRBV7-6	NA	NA	CASSLAYYNEQFF	TGTGCCAGCAGCTTGGCTTACTACAATGAGCAGTTCTTC
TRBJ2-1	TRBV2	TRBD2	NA	CASSEPSGRSYNEQFF	TGTGCCAGCAGTGAGCCTAGCGGGAGGTCCTACAATGAGCAGTTCTTC
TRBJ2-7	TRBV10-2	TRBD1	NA	CASTDPGTVPYEQYF	TGCGCCAGCACCGACCCCGGGACAGTGCCCTACGAGCAGTACTTC
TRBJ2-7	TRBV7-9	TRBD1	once	CASSRGGQGREQYF	TGTGCCAGCAGCCGTGGGGGACAGGGGCGCGAGCAGTACTTC
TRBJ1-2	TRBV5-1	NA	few	CASSPSRQPSNYGYTF	TGCGCCAGCAGCCCTTCCCGACAGCCGAGTAACTATGGCTACACCTTC
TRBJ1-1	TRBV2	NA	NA	CASTTPEKNTEAFF	TGTGCCAGTACTACACCTGAAAAGAACACTGAAGCTTTCTTT